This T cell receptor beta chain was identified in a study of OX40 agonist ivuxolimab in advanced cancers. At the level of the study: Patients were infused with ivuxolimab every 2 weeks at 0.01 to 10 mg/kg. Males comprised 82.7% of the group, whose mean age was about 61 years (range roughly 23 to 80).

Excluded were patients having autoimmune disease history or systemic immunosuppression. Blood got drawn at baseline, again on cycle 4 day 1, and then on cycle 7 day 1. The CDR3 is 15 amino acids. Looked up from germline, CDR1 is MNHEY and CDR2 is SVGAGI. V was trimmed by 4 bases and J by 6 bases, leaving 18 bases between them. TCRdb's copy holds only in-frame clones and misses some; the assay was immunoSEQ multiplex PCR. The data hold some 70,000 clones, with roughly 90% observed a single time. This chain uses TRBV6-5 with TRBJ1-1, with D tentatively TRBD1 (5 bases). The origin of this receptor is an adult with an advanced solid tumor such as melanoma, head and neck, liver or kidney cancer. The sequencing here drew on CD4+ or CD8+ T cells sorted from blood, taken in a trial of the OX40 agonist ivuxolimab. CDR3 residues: CASSSGLGAWAEAFF. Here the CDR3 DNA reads TGTGCCAGCAGTTCCGGCCTCGGGGCATGGGCTGAAGCTTTCTTT.